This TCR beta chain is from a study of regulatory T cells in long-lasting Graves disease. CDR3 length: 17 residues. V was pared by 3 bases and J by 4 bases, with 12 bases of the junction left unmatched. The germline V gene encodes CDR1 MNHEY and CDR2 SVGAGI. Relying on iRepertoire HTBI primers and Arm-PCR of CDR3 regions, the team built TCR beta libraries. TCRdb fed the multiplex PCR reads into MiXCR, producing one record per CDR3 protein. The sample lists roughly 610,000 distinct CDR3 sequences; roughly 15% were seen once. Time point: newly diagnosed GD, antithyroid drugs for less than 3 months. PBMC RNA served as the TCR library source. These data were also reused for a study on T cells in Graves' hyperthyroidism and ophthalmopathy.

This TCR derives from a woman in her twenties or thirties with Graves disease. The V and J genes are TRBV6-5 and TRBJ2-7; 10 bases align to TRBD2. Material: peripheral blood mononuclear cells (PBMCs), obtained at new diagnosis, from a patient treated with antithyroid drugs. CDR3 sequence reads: CASSYSSGSLRMYEQYF. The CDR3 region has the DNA TGTGCCAGCAGTTATTCTAGCGGGAGCCTAAGGATGTACGAGCAGTACTTC.